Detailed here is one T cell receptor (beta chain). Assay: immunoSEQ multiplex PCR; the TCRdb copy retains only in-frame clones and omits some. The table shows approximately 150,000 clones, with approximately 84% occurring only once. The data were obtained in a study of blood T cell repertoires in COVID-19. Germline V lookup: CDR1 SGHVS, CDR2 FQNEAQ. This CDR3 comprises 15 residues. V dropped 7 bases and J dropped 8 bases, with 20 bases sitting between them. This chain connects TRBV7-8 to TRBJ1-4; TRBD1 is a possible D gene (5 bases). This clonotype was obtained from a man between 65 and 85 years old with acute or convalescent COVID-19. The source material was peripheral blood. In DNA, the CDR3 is TGTGCCAGCACCTTCGGGGGACGGGTTAAAGAAAAACTGTTTTTT. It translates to CASTFGGRVKEKLFF.